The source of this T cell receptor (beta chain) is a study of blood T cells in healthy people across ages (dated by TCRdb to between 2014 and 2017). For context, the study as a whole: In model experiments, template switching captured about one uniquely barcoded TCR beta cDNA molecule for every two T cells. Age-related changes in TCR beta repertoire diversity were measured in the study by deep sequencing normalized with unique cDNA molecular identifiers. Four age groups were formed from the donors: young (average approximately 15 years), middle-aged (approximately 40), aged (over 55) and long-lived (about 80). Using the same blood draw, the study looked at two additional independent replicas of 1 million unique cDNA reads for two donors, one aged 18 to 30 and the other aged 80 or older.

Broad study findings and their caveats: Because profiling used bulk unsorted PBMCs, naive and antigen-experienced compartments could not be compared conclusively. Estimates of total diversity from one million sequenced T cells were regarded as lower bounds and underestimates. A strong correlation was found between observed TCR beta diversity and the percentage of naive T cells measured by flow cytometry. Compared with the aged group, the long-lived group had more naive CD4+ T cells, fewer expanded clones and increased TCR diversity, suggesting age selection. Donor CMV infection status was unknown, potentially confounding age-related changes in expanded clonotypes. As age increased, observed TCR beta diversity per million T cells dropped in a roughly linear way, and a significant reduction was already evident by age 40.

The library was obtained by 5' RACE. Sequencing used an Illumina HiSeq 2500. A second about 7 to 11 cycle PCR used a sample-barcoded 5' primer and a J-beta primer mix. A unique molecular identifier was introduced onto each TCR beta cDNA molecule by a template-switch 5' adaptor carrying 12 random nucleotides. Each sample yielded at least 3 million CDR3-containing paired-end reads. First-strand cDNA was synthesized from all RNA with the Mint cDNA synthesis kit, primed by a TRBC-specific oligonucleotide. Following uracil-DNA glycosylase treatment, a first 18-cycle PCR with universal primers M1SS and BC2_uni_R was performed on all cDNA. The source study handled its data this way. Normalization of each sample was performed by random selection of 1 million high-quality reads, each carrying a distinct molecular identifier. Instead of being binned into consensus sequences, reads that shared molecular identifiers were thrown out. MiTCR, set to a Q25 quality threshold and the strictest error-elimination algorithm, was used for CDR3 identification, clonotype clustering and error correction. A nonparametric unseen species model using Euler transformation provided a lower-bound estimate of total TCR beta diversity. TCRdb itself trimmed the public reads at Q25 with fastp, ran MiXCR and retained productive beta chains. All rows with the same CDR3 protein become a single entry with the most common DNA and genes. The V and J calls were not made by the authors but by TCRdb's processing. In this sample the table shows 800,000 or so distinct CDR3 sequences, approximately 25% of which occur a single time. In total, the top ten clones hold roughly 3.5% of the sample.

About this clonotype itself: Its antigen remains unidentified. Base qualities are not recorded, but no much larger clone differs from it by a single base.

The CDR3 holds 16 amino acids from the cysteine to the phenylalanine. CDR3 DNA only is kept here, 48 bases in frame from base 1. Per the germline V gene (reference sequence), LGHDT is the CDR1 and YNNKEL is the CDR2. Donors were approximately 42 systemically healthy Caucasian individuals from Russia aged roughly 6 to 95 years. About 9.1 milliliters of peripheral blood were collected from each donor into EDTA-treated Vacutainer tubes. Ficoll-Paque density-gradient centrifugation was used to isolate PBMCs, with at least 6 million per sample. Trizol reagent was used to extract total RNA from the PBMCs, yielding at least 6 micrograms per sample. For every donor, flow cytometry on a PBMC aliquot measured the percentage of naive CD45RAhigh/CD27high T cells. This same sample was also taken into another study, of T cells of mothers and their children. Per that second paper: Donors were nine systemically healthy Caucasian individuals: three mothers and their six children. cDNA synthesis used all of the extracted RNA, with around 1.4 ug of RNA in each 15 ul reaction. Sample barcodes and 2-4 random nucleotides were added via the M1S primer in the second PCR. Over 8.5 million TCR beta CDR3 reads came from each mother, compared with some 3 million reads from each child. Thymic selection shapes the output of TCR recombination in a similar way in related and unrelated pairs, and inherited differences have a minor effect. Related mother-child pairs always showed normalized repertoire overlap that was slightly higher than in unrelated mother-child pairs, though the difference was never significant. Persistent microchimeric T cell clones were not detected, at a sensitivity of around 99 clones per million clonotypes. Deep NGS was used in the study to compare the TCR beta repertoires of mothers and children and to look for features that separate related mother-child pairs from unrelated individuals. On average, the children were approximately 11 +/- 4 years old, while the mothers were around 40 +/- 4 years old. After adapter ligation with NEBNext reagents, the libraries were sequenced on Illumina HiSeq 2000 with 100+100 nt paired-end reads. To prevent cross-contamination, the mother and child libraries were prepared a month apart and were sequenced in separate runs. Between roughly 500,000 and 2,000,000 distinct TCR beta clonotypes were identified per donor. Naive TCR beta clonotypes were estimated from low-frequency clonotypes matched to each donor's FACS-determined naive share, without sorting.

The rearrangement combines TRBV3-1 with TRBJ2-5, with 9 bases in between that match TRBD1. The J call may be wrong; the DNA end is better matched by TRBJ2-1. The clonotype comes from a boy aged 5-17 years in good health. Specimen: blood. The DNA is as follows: TGTGCCAGCAGCTTACAGGGGGCAAAAATTTACAATGAGCAGTTCTTC. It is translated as CASSLQGAKIYNEQFF.